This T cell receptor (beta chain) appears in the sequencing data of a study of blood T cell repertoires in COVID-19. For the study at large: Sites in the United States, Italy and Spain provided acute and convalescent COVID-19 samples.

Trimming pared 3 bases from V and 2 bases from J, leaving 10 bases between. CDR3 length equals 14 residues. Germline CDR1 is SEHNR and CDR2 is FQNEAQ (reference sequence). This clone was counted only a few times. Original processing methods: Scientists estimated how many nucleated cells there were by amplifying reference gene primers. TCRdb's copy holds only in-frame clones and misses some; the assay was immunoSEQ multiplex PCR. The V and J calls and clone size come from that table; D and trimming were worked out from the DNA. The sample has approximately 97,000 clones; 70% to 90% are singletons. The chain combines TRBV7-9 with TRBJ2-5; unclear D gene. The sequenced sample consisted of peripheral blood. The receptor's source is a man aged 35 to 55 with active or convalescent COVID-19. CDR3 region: CASSLSPPQETQYF. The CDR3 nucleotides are TGTGCCAGCAGCTTGAGCCCCCCACAAGAGACCCAGTACTTC.